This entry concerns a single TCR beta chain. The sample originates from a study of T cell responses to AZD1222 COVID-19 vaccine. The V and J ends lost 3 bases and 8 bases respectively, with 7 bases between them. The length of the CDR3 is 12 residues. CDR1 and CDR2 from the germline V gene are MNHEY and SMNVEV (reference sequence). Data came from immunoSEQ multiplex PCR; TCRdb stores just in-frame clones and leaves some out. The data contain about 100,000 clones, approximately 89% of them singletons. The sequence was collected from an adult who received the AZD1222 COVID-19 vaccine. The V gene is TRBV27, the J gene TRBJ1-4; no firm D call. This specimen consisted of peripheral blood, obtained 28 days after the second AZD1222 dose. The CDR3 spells CASSFSGEKLFF. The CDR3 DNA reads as TGTGCCAGCAGTTTTTCCGGCGAAAAACTGTTTTTT. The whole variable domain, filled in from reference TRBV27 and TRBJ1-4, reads EAQVTQNPRYLITVTGKKLTVTCSQNMNHEYMSWYRQDPGLGLRQIYYSMNVEVTDKGDVPEGYKVSRKEKRNFPLILESPSPNQTSLYFCASSFSGEKLFFGSGTQLSVL.